This entry lists 24 T cell receptor beta chains sequenced from one sample in a study of control samples from healthy donors and cancer patients. The data were produced by immunoSEQ multiplex PCR, yet TCRdb's version contains in-frame clones alone and is incomplete. In the table there are some 130,000 clones, roughly 89% of which are singletons. Sequencing was performed on blood. These receptors were obtained from a man aged 25 to 45 in good health.

This rearrangement joins TRBV10-3 to TRBJ1-1; D gene ambiguous. Trimming removed 3 bases from V and 6 bases from J, with 11 bases in between. This CDR3 region has 13 residues. CDR1 is ENHRY, CDR2 SYGVKD, per germline. CDR3 loop: CAISDSQTAEAFF. CDR3 nucleotide sequence: TGTGCCATCAGTGATTCTCAGACGGCTGAAGCTTTCTTT.

This sequence joins TRBV28 and TRBJ2-5, with D tentatively TRBD1 or TRBD2 (5 bases each). Germline V gene data show CDR1 as MDHEN and CDR2 as SYDVKM. The V end lost 0 bases, the J end lost 7 bases, and 21 bases lay between the germline ends. The CDR3 is made up of 17 amino acids. CDR3 DNA sequence: TGTGCCAGCAGTTTATGGGGGGATGGTTTAGGAGTGGGGACCCAGTACTTC. Protein sequence: CASSLWGDGLGVGTQYF.

The chain recombines TRBV9 with TRBJ2-1; D gene ambiguous. This CDR3 has 12 residues. V was cut by 4 bases and J by 6 bases, with 8 bases left in between. Germline V gene data show CDR1 as SGDLS and CDR2 as YYNGEE. The CDR3 protein is CASSTHGNEQFF. The CDR3 DNA reads as TGTGCCAGCAGCACCCACGGCAATGAGCAGTTCTTC.

The V call is TRBV7-6, the J call TRBJ2-2, with D hard to call. In germline, CDR1 is SGHVS, CDR2 FNYEAQ. The length of the CDR3 is 16 residues. Trimming stripped 5 bases from V and 0 bases from J, with 13 bases between. Here the CDR3 DNA reads TGTGCCAGCAGCCTTACCCCTCCCGCGAACACCGGGGAGCTGTTTTTT. Protein product: CASSLTPPANTGELFF.

The chain carries TRBV19 and TRBJ1-3; D remains ambiguous. This CDR3 has 14 amino acids. The V gene lost 8 bases and the J gene lost 0 bases, with 11 bases spanning the gap. Germline V gene sequence: CDR1 LNHDA, CDR2 SQIVND (reference sequence). The CDR3 DNA sequence: TGTGCCAGTGGTTTCCCCGGCTCTGGAAACACCATATATTTT. Translated: CASGFPGSGNTIYF.

The chain recombines TRBV11-3 with TRBJ1-1, with D tentatively TRBD1 (6 bases). Looked up from germline, CDR1 is SGHNT and CDR2 is YENEEA. V dropped 4 bases and J dropped 2 bases, with 8 bases sitting between them. This CDR3 region has 13 residues. The CDR3 nucleotides read TGTGCCAGCAGCTCGACAGGAAACACTGAAGCTTTCTTT. Translated, it gives CASSSTGNTEAFF.

CDR3 sequence reads: CSVKVGQETQYF. In nucleotides, the CDR3 is TGCAGCGTTAAGGTTGGACAAGAGACCCAGTACTTC. V usage is TRBV29-1 and J usage is TRBJ2-5, with D unclear. The CDR3 contains 12 residues. Trimming took off 5 bases at V and 2 bases at J, with 9 bases between the two ends. The germline CDR1 and CDR2 sequences are SQVTM and ANQGSEA.

This chain joins TRBV28 and TRBJ2-2; TRBD2 matches at 7 bases. The trim removed 3 bases at V and 5 bases at J, leaving 12 bases unmatched. This CDR3 region has 17 residues. Germline loops: CDR1 MDHEN, CDR2 SYDVKM. The CDR3: CASSFSPRLAGTGELFF. CDR3 DNA sequence: TGTGCCAGCAGTTTCTCCCCCCGACTAGCTGGGACCGGGGAGCTGTTTTTT. The variable domain in full, with the rest retrieved from reference TRBV28 and TRBJ2-2, is DVKVTQSSRYLVKRTGEKVFLECVQDMDHENMFWYRQDPGLGLRLIYFSYDVKMKEKGDIPEGYSVSREKKERFSLILESASTNQTSMYLCASSFSPRLAGTGELFFGEGSRLTVL.

This clone was seen only once. V gene TRBV19 combines with J gene TRBJ1-1; no firm D call. Germline V gene sequence: CDR1 LNHDA, CDR2 SQIVND (reference sequence). The V end was cut by 7 bases, the J end by 2 bases, with 11 bases between. The CDR3 runs 13 residues. The CDR3 bases are TGTGCCAGTACCTGGACGGATAACACTGAAGCTTTCTTT. Its translation is CASTWTDNTEAFF.

This chain connects TRBV27 to TRBJ2-3; 10 positions agree with TRBD2. Per germline, CDR1 MNHEY and CDR2 SMNVEV (reference sequence). With V trimmed by 6 bases and J by 4 bases, 4 bases remained unmatched. The CDR3 is 14 amino acids. In DNA form, the CDR3 reads TGTGCCAGCAGGACCGGGACTAGCGCAGATACGCAGTATTTT. Translating gives CASRTGTSADTQYF.

J is TRBJ2-5 and V is TRBV2; D is perhaps TRBD2 (5 bases). V lost 6 bases to trimming and J lost 3 bases, with 11 bases between them. Germline CDR1 reads SNHLY; CDR2 reads FYNNEI. There are 13 residues in the CDR3. CDR3 in DNA: TGTGCCAGCAGGGGAGTGGCCAAAGAGACCCAGTACTTC. Translated: CASRGVAKETQYF.

The V and J genes are TRBV11-3 and TRBJ2-5, with D possibly matching TRBD2 (6 bases). The CDR3 extends over 12 amino acids. V lost 5 bases, J lost 5 bases, and 9 bases lay in between. Germline assignment: CDR1 SGHNT and CDR2 YENEEA. CDR3: CASSGGLETQYF. CDR3 DNA sequence: TGTGCCAGCAGCGGGGGACTTGAGACCCAGTACTTC.

The chain is built from TRBV3-1 (or the pseudogene TRBV3-2) and TRBJ2-3; D unresolved. The germline CDR1 and CDR2 sequences are LGHDT and YNNKEL (reference sequence). The CDR3 spans 14 residues. Between the trimmed V and J ends, which lost 1 base and 4 bases, there was a span of 9 bases. For the CDR3, the DNA is TGTGCCAGCAGCCAAGCCCCCGAGGCAGATACGCAGTATTTT. Protein sequence: CASSQAPEADTQYF.

This clone was seen many times. The genes are TRBV6-2 or TRBV6-3 and TRBJ2-2; D uncertain. V was cut by 3 bases and J by 10 bases, with 9 bases left in between. The CDR3 contains 12 residues. Germline V lookup: CDR1 MNHEY, CDR2 SVGEGT. The CDR3 coding sequence is TGTGCCAGCAGTTATTTTGTCGCGGAGCTGTTTTTT. This codes for CASSYFVAELFF.

This chain links TRBV7-2 with TRBJ1-4; 10 bases are shared with TRBD1. Germline-derived CDR1 and CDR2 are SGHTA and FQGNSA. Unmatched junction bases numbered 6, after V lost 5 bases and J lost 3 bases. The CDR3 is 16 residues long. The CDR3 here is CASSTRQGAANEKLFF. Here the CDR3 DNA reads TGTGCCAGCAGCACTCGACAGGGGGCCGCTAATGAAAAACTGTTTTTT.

This chain links TRBV27 with TRBJ2-3; perhaps TRBD2 as D (5 bases). The CDR3 is 15 amino acids. The germline CDR1 and CDR2 sequences are MNHEY and SMNVEV (reference sequence). V shed 4 bases and J shed 5 bases, with 16 bases lying between them. In DNA form, the CDR3 reads TGTGCCAGCAGTTCATCGGGGATCGGAGGAGATACGCAGTATTTT. It encodes CASSSSGIGGDTQYF.

This chain links TRBV6-5 with TRBJ2-7; D could derive from TRBD1 or TRBD2 (5 bases each). Per germline, CDR1 MNHEY and CDR2 SVGAGI. The CDR3 covers 14 residues. Trimming removed 6 bases from V and 3 bases from J, with 15 bases in between. The CDR3 region is CASSIDSGGYEQYF. CDR3 coding DNA: TGTGCCAGCAGCATTGACAGCGGCGGCTACGAGCAGTACTTC.

The count of this clone is one. The V call is TRBV6-5, the J call TRBJ1-5, with D unclear. Looked up from germline, CDR1 is MNHEY and CDR2 is SVGAGI. The CDR3 has 15 amino acids. Trimming left V 2 bases short and J 0 bases short, with 8 bases between. The CDR3 nucleotides read TGTGCCAGCAGTTACAGTAGGGATAGCAATCAGCCCCAGCATTTT. The encoded protein is CASSYSRDSNQPQHF.

The rearrangement joins TRBV5-1 to TRBJ2-1, with TRBD1 matching 7 bases. Germline V gene lookup returns CDR1 SGHRS and CDR2 YFSETQ. V lost 5 bases to trimming and J lost 4 bases; unmatched junction nucleotides: 12. This CDR3 has 16 amino acids. CDR3 region: CASRGTGATRYNEQFF. As DNA, the CDR3 is TGCGCCAGCAGGGGAACAGGGGCAACCCGGTACAATGAGCAGTTCTTC.

This chain connects TRBV12-2 to TRBJ2-7; TRBD1 is the table's D call, not checked against the DNA. TRBV12-2 is flagged as a pseudogene. The CDR3 extends over 20 amino acids. The CDR3 reads CASRLVNRDRGRNKPYEQYF. CDR3 bases: TGTGCAAGTCGCTTAGTGAACCGGGACAGGGGAAGGAATAAGCCCTACGAGCAGTACTTC.

The chain joins TRBV7-9 to TRBJ1-1; unclear D gene. The ends were cut back, 3 bases at V and 0 bases at J, with 8 bases in the middle. CDR1 and CDR2 from the germline V gene are SEHNR and FQNEAQ (reference sequence). This CDR3 is built from 14 residues. The CDR3 DNA is TGTGCCAGCAGCTTCCACGGCTTGAACACTGAAGCTTTCTTT. Translated: CASSFHGLNTEAFF.

The rearrangement uses TRBV4-1 and TRBJ2-3, with D unclear. The ends were cut back, 0 bases at V and 3 bases at J, with 10 bases in the middle. CDR1 is MGHRA, CDR2 YSYEKL, per germline. This CDR3 contains 15 residues. CDR3 region: CASSQDSLGTDTQYF. The CDR3 nucleotides are TGCGCCAGCAGCCAAGATAGCTTAGGAACAGATACGCAGTATTTT.

The gene calls are TRBV3-1 (or the pseudogene TRBV3-2) and TRBJ1-5; a possible D gene is TRBD1 (6 bases). The length of the CDR3 is 13 residues. V was pared by 1 base and J by 6 bases, with 7 bases between. Germline V gene lookup returns CDR1 LGHDT and CDR2 YNNKEL (reference sequence). In DNA, the CDR3 is TGTGCCAGCAGCCAAGTGGGGGCTCAGCCCCAGCATTTT. Translation gives CASSQVGAQPQHF.

The CDR3 spells CASSWTSGRGTDTQYF. For the CDR3, the DNA is TGTGCCAGCAGCTGGACTAGCGGGAGGGGCACAGATACGCAGTATTTT. The chain couples TRBV7-6 to TRBJ2-3; 15 bases agree with TRBD2. The V gene end was trimmed by 4 bases and the J gene end by 1 base; junction bases not matched to a gene: 0. The CDR3 runs 16 residues. Germline CDR1 and CDR2: SGHVS and FNYEAQ.